Presented here are 6 T cell receptor beta chains from one specimen sequenced in a study of early T cells in non-severe SARS-CoV-2 infection. From the 5' RACE reads, TCRdb called clonotypes with MiXCR, one entry per CDR3 protein. The table shows about 30,000 distinct CDR3 sequences, with approximately 7% occurring only once. Material for sequencing was whole blood. These TCRs come from an adult who was a healthcare worker with PCR-confirmed SARS-CoV-2 infection or an uninfected control (not recorded which).

This clonotype was recorded many times. This chain uses TRBV7-9 with TRBJ1-2; D gene unclear. The CDR3 runs to 15 residues. Trimming took 2 bases from V and 7 from J, leaving 17 bases between them. CDR1 SEHNR and CDR2 FQNEAQ come from the germline V gene (reference sequence). The CDR3 DNA reads as TGTGCCAGCAGCTTATCGGCAGGTTGGATTTCTGGCTACACCTTC. Translated: CASSLSAGWISGYTF.

In this sample, this clonotype turned up many times. The chain joins TRBV7-9 to TRBJ2-5; D is unresolved. Germline V gene lookup returns CDR1 SEHNR and CDR2 FQNEAQ (reference sequence). The V gene lost 0 bases and the J gene lost 3 bases, with 11 bases spanning the gap. This CDR3 comprises 15 residues. The CDR3 loop is CASSLAWLVEETQYF. Here the CDR3 DNA reads TGTGCCAGCAGCTTAGCGTGGCTAGTGGAAGAGACCCAGTACTTC.

The CDR3 DNA reads as TGTGCCAGCAGCCATGGGAACACTGAAGCTTTCTTT. Its translation: CASSHGNTEAFF. The V call is TRBV6-6, the J call TRBJ1-1; no clear D. The CDR3 spans 12 residues. The germline CDR1 and CDR2 sequences are MNHNY and SVGAGI (reference sequence). Trimming took off 6 bases at V and 1 base at J, with 6 bases between the two ends.

At least ten counts were recorded for this clonotype. The genes are TRBV6-6 and TRBJ2-1; possibly TRBD2 for D (5 bases). CDR3 length: 13 residues. V lost 8 bases and J 5 bases, leaving 13 bases between the germline ends. Germline V gives CDR1 MNHNY, CDR2 SVGAGI (reference sequence). The CDR3 DNA follows: TGTGCCAGCTCTTACGGGCGGGACAATGAGCAGTTCTTC. Translated: CASSYGRDNEQFF.

The chain uses TRBV25-1 and TRBJ2-5, with D hard to call. From germline, CDR1 is MGHDK and CDR2 SYGVNS. This CDR3 contains 15 residues. Trimming shortened V by 5 bases and J by 4 bases, and 17 bases separated the two germline ends. CDR3 residues: CASSYPPGPRETQYF. The CDR3 DNA reads TGTGCCAGCAGTTACCCACCGGGCCCTAGAGAGACCCAGTACTTC.

This chain uses TRBV5-1 with TRBJ2-1, with 7 bases identical to TRBD2. The germline gives CDR1 SGHRS, CDR2 YFSETQ. This CDR3 has 15 residues. V lost 4 bases, J lost 0 bases, and 4 bases stayed unmatched. The CDR3 region is CASSLTSDSYNEQFF. The CDR3, as DNA: TGCGCCAGCAGCCTTACTAGCGACTCCTACAATGAGCAGTTCTTC.